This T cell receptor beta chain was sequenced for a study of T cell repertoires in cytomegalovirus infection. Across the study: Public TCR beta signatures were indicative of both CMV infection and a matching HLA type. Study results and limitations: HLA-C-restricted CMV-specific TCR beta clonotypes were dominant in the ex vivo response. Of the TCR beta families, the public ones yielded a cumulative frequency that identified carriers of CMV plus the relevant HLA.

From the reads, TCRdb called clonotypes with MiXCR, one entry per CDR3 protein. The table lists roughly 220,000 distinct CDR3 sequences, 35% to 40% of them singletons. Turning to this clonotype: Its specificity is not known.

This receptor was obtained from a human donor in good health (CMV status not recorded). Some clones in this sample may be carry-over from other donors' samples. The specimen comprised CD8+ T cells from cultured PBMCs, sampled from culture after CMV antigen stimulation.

The CDR3 region is CASTAAPVEKLFF. In DNA, the CDR3 is TGTGCCAGCACCGCCGCACCGGTAGAAAAACTGTTTTTT. The chain joins TRBV7-9 to TRBJ1-4, with D unclear. V lost 7 bases to trimming and J lost 8 bases, with 14 bases between them. Germline CDR1 reads SEHNR; CDR2 reads FQNEAQ (reference sequence). The CDR3 extends over 13 amino acids. Full variable domain (remainder filled in from reference TRBV7-9 and TRBJ1-4): DTGVSQNPRHKITKRGQNVTFRCDPISEHNRLYWYRQTLGQGPEFLTYFQNEAQLEKSRLLSDRFSAERPKGSFSTLEIQRTEQGDSAMYLCASTAAPVEKLFFGSGTQLSVL.